Below are 28 T cell receptor beta chains sequenced from a single sample in a study of cytomegalovirus exposure and HLA in healthy donors. The PCR contained 60 Vbeta and 13 Jbeta primers. Clones were sequenced by immunoSEQ multiplex PCR, and TCRdb holds only the in-frame ones, with some missing. The sample carries 100,000 to 150,000 clones, approximately 82% recorded once. Sequenced: PBMCs. Source of these receptors: a man over 45 in good health and CMV-seronegative.

V gene TRBV7-2 combines with J gene TRBJ2-7, with D unclear. V was clipped by 3 bases and J by 4 bases, with 10 bases between them. This CDR3 comprises 13 residues. Germline V gives CDR1 SGHTA, CDR2 FQGNSA. The CDR3 region is CASSFRQTYEQYF. In DNA, the CDR3 is TGTGCCAGCAGCTTCCGGCAGACTTACGAGCAGTACTTC.

A single count supports this clone. The chain couples TRBV23-1 to TRBJ2-1, with TRBD1 matching 10 bases. TRBV23-1 is an ORF; its function is uncertain. The CDR3 length is 16 residues. J lost 4 bases, V lost 3 bases, and 6 bases had no gene match. As DNA, the CDR3 is TGCGCCAGCAGTCAGCGGGACAGGGGAAATTACAATGAGCAGTTCTTC. The encoded protein is CASSQRDRGNYNEQFF.

The count of this clone is one. The chain combines TRBV9 with TRBJ2-2; a weak D match, TRBD2 (5 bases). The CDR3 contains 15 residues. Germline CDR1 reads SGDLS; CDR2 reads YYNGEE. The V and J ends lost 4 bases and 8 bases respectively, with 18 bases between them. CDR3 region: CASSPGLTTLGELFF. In nucleotides, the CDR3 is TGTGCCAGCAGCCCTGGACTCACCACCTTGGGGGAGCTGTTTTTT. The full variable domain, rest sourced from reference TRBV9 and TRBJ2-2, is DSGVTQTPKHLITATGQRVTLRCSPRSGDLSVYWYQQSLDQGLQFLIQYYNGEERAKGNILERFSAQQFPDLHSELNLSSLELGDSALYFCASSPGLTTLGELFFGEGSRLTVL.

This chain joins TRBV6-5 and TRBJ2-7, with 15 bases matching TRBD2. The CDR3 sequence is 15 residues long. Trimming cost V 6 bases and J 7 bases; bases outside gene matches: 7. CDR1 MNHEY and CDR2 SVGAGI come from the germline V gene. The CDR3 sequence is CASSYQGLAGGEQYF. In nucleotides, the CDR3 is TGTGCCAGCAGCTACCAGGGACTAGCGGGGGGTGAGCAGTACTTC.

The V and J genes are TRBV15 and TRBJ1-4; D unresolved. V was clipped by 0 bases and J by 8 bases, with 16 bases between them. Germline CDR1 and CDR2: LNHNV and YYDKDF (reference sequence). The CDR3 is 16 residues long. CDR3 amino acids: CATSRDLLGSREKLFF. In DNA, the CDR3 is TGTGCCACCAGCAGAGATCTATTGGGCAGCCGCGAAAAACTGTTTTTT.

This chain joins TRBV5-8 and TRBJ2-7, with 10 bases that match TRBD1. The CDR3 has 16 residues. The junction had 11 bases not matched to a gene; V was cut back by 4 bases and J by 4 bases. Germline CDR1 is SGHTS and CDR2 is YDEGEE. The CDR3 nucleotides read TGTGCCAGCAGCCCGAGGGACAGGGGCACCGAATACGAGCAGTACTTC. As protein: CASSPRDRGTEYEQYF.

The chain links TRBV6-6 to TRBJ2-7; maybe TRBD1 (6 bases). Per germline, CDR1 MNHNY and CDR2 SVGAGI (reference sequence). V lost 6 bases, J lost 5 bases, and 20 bases lay in between. There are 15 residues in the CDR3. The CDR3 sequence: CASSRLGQGKDEQYF. CDR3 nucleotide sequence: TGTGCCAGCAGCCGATTGGGACAAGGAAAAGACGAGCAGTACTTC.

This chain uses TRBV7-2 with TRBJ1-5; a possible D gene is TRBD1 (6 bases). Germline CDR1 SGHTA, CDR2 FQGNSA. Trimming cost V 5 bases and J 4 bases, with 9 bases left between them. There are 13 residues in the CDR3. The CDR3 protein is CASSNTGNQPQHF. The DNA for the CDR3 is TGTGCCAGCAGCAATACAGGGAATCAGCCCCAGCATTTT.

The chain carries TRBV5-8 and TRBJ1-4, with 9 positions matching TRBD1. The V and J ends lost 8 bases and 7 bases, in that order; junction bases with no gene match: 12. The CDR3 spans 15 residues. Germline CDR1 SGHTS, CDR2 YDEGEE. The CDR3 sequence: CASNIGTGSGEKLFF. In nucleotides, the CDR3 is TGTGCCAGTAATATCGGGACAGGGAGCGGTGAAAAACTGTTTTTT.

This chain connects TRBV5-5 to TRBJ2-7; 8 bases match TRBD1. The V gene's germline CDR1 is SGHKS and CDR2 YYEKEE (reference sequence). V gave up 4 bases and J gave up 5 bases; unmatched junction bases: 11. This CDR3 comprises 15 residues. In DNA form, the CDR3 reads TGTGCCAGCAGCGTCCGGGACAGGCATACTCACGAGCAGTACTTC. This translates into CASSVRDRHTHEQYF.

The chain joins TRBV27 to TRBJ2-1; TRBD2 is a possible D gene (5 bases). Trimming cost V 3 bases and J 4 bases, with 13 bases left between them. This CDR3 is built from 15 residues. The germline CDR1 and CDR2 sequences are MNHEY and SMNVEV (reference sequence). CDR3 DNA: TGTGCCAGCAGTTTGTCTAGCTCGATGTACAATGAGCAGTTCTTC. It translates to CASSLSSSMYNEQFF.

The count of this clone is one. The gene calls are TRBV7-2 and TRBJ1-2; D gene uncertain. The V gene lost 5 bases and the J gene lost 4 bases, with 11 bases spanning the gap. The CDR3 consists of 13 residues. Germline V gene lookup returns CDR1 SGHTA and CDR2 FQGNSA. CDR3 in amino acids: CASSPEGLYGYTF. The CDR3 nucleotides read TGTGCCAGCAGCCCCGAGGGCCTCTATGGCTACACCTTC.

The rearrangement joins TRBV5-1 to TRBJ1-5; TRBD1 might be the D (6 bases). Trimming took 0 bases from V and 7 from J, leaving 11 bases between them. The germline gives CDR1 SGHRS, CDR2 YFSETQ. The CDR3 runs to 14 residues. The CDR3 nucleotides are TGCGCCAGCAGCTTGGGTGGGGGCCAGCAGCCCCAGCATTTT. Amino acids: CASSLGGGQQPQHF.

This clone turned up a few times. The J gene is TRBJ1-3, the V gene TRBV5-4, with 7 bases aligning to TRBD1. CDR3 length: 13 amino acids. Germline values: CDR1 SGHNT, CDR2 YYREEE (reference sequence). V shed 6 bases and J 6 bases; nucleotides not matched to a gene: 6. CDR3 sequence reads: CASTFDRENTIYF. CDR3 bases: TGTGCCAGCACCTTTGACAGGGAAAACACCATATATTTT.

The chain uses TRBV5-4 and TRBJ2-2; D possibly corresponds to TRBD1 (5 bases). The length of the CDR3 is 16 residues. The germline CDR1 and CDR2 sequences are SGHNT and YYREEE (reference sequence). Trimming stripped 0 bases from V and 6 bases from J, with 15 bases between. The CDR3 nucleotides read TGTGCCAGCAGCTTGGATGGCAGGGTAGAACCCGGGGAGCTGTTTTTT. It translates to CASSLDGRVEPGELFF.

As regards this clone: One end of the junction varies from germline; a read error may be responsible. The V call is TRBV18, the J call TRBJ2-3; the match to TRBD2 covers 8 bases. The CDR3 spans 14 residues. Germline V gene sequence: CDR1 KGHSH, CDR2 LQKENI. CDR3 bases: TGTGCCAGCTCACCACTCACGGGGGCGACTAGCGAACATTTT. Its translation is CASSPLTGATSEHF.

This clone turned up a few times. J is TRBJ2-1 and V is TRBV2; maybe TRBD1 (6 bases). Germline CDR1 and CDR2: SNHLY and FYNNEI. The V end was cut by 3 bases, the J end by 3 bases, with 15 bases between. The CDR3 runs 16 residues. The chain's CDR3 is CASSETQGIGYNEQFF. In DNA form, the CDR3 reads TGTGCCAGCAGTGAGACACAGGGAATAGGCTACAATGAGCAGTTCTTC.

This chain uses TRBV15 with TRBJ1-1, with a possible D match to TRBD1 (6 bases). V lost 0 bases and J lost 0, with 8 bases in between. The V gene's germline CDR1 is LNHNV and CDR2 YYDKDF (reference sequence). The CDR3 spans 15 residues. CDR3: CATSRDTGLNTEAFF. The DNA of the CDR3 is TGTGCCACCAGCAGAGATACAGGGTTGAACACTGAAGCTTTCTTT.

Only one count was recorded for this clone. The V call is TRBV11-2, the J call TRBJ1-5; no definite D call. V was pared by 5 bases and J by 0 bases, with 11 bases between. The CDR3 extends over 15 amino acids. Germline V CDR1 and CDR2: SGHAT, FQNNGV. CDR3 residues: CASSRDTYSNQPQHF. CDR3 coding DNA: TGTGCCAGCAGCCGAGACACCTATAGCAATCAGCCCCAGCATTTT.

The CDR3 protein is CASSIDGGVYGYTF. CDR3 in DNA: TGTGCCAGTAGCATTGACGGGGGTGTTTACGGCTACACCTTC. This sequence joins TRBV19 and TRBJ1-2; TRBD1 is a possible D gene (5 bases). CDR3 length: 14 residues. Germline V gene sequence: CDR1 LNHDA, CDR2 SQIVND (reference sequence). Trimming took 6 bases from V and 8 from J, leaving 19 bases between them.

DNA for the CDR3: TGTGCCAGCAGCCAAGATTCGGGTTCTCGGAATGAGCAGTTCTTC. This codes for CASSQDSGSRNEQFF. This chain links TRBV4-2 with TRBJ2-1, with D hard to call. Germline-derived CDR1 and CDR2 are LGHNA and YNFKEQ. The CDR3 is 15 amino acids. V was shortened by 0 bases and J by 7 bases, with 13 bases between the two germline ends.

This rearrangement joins TRBV7-6 to TRBJ1-1; D possibly corresponds to TRBD1 (6 bases). V lost 5 bases to trimming and J lost 3 bases, with 13 bases between them. CDR1 is SGHVS and CDR2 is FNYEAQ in the germline V gene. CDR3 length: 14 amino acids. The CDR3 coding sequence is TGTGCCAGCAGCGTTACAGGGTCGGACACTGAAGCTTTCTTT. It yields the protein CASSVTGSDTEAFF.

This chain links TRBV18 with TRBJ1-1, with 9 positions matching TRBD1. CDR3 size: 13 residues. V lost 3 bases and J lost 7; bases outside the gene matches: 3. Germline lookup yields CDR1 KGHSH and CDR2 LQKENI. The CDR3 DNA reads TGTGCCAGCTCACCTCCGGACAGGGGTGAAGCTTTCTTT. This translates into CASSPPDRGEAFF.

This clone was counted between two and nine times. The chain's CDR3 is CASSLVRANNEQFF. CDR3 nucleotide sequence: TGTGCCAGCAGCTTAGTCAGGGCCAACAATGAGCAGTTCTTC. The chain uses TRBV7-9 and TRBJ2-1, with TRBD1 as a possible D gene (5 bases). Trimming left V 1 base short and J 5 bases short, with 9 bases between. Germline CDR1 and CDR2: SEHNR and FQNEAQ (reference sequence). The CDR3 has 14 amino acids.

The J gene is TRBJ2-7, the V gene TRBV4-2; 10 nucleotides line up with TRBD1. The CDR3 totals 17 residues. The germline gives CDR1 LGHNA, CDR2 YNFKEQ. V dropped 0 bases and J dropped 4; count of bases not matched to a gene: 9. The CDR3 sequence is CASSQEGTGAVSYEQYF. The CDR3 DNA is TGTGCCAGCAGCCAAGAGGGGACAGGGGCGGTTTCTTACGAGCAGTACTTC.

The V call is TRBV10-1, the J call TRBJ2-1; TRBD1 matches at 10 bases. The germline gives CDR1 WNHNN, CDR2 SYGVQD (reference sequence). The V and J ends lost 8 bases and 4 bases, in that order; junction bases with no gene match: 8. This CDR3 has 15 amino acids. The CDR3 loop reads CASGHRDRGYNEQFF. The CDR3 DNA is TGCGCCAGCGGTCACCGGGACAGGGGATACAATGAGCAGTTCTTC.

This clone occurred once. The gene calls are TRBV5-6 and TRBJ2-3; possibly TRBD2 for D (6 bases). Germline CDR1 is SGHDT and CDR2 is YYEEEE. This CDR3 region has 16 residues. V was clipped by 7 bases and J by 2 bases, with 20 bases between them. CDR3 bases: TGTGCCAGCGGCCCTCCCCCGCGGGGATCCACAGATACGCAGTATTTT. Its protein is CASGPPPRGSTDTQYF.

The chain employs TRBV6-5 and TRBJ1-1, with a possible D match to TRBD1 (6 bases). Germline lookup yields CDR1 MNHEY and CDR2 SVGAGI. Between the trimmed V and J ends, which lost 6 bases and 4 bases, there was a span of 12 bases. This CDR3 is built from 13 residues. The CDR3 is CASRAGQITEAFF. Written as DNA, the CDR3 is TGTGCCAGCAGAGCCGGACAGATCACTGAAGCTTTCTTT.